What follows are 6 T cell receptor beta chains derived from one specimen sequenced in a study of OX40 agonist ivuxolimab in advanced cancers. Profiling relied on immunoSEQ multiplex PCR, and the TCRdb table lists in-frame clones only, not all of them. The data contain about 76,000 clones, 70% to 90% of them singletons. The source material was CD4+ or CD8+ T cells sorted from blood, sampled in a trial of the OX40 agonist ivuxolimab. The origin of the receptors is an adult with an advanced solid tumor such as melanoma, head and neck, liver or kidney cancer.

The table lists this clone with a count of one. The chain couples TRBV20-1 to TRBJ2-7; D not resolved. The germline V and J ends were trimmed by 4 bases and 0 bases, with 4 bases remaining between them. There are 11 residues in the CDR3. CDR1 is DFQATT and CDR2 is SNEGSKA in the germline V gene (reference sequence). The CDR3 region is CSAINSYEQYF. CDR3 DNA: TGCAGTGCTATTAACTCCTACGAGCAGTACTTC.

The V gene is TRBV5-4, the J gene TRBJ1-4; 7 bases fit TRBD1. CDR1 is SGHNT, CDR2 YYREEE, per germline (reference sequence). The length of the CDR3 is 13 residues. Trimming cost V 5 bases and J 8 bases; bases outside gene matches: 6. The DNA for the CDR3 is TGTGCCAGCAGGTCCGGGACAGAAGAAAAACTGTTTTTT. Translation gives CASRSGTEEKLFF.

The gene calls are TRBV7-3 and TRBJ2-3, with 13 bases lining up with TRBD2. CDR1 and CDR2 from the germline V gene are SGHTA and FQGTGA. With V trimmed by 4 bases and J by 4 bases, 5 bases remained unmatched. CDR3 size: 16 residues. DNA of the CDR3: TGTGCCAGCAGCTCGATCACTAGCGGGAGGGCAGATACGCAGTATTTT. This codes for CASSSITSGRADTQYF.

V usage is TRBV7-3 and J usage is TRBJ2-2, with D possibly TRBD1 on 6 matching bases. V shed 5 bases and J shed 0 bases, with 13 bases lying between them. The germline V gene has CDR1 SGHTA and CDR2 FQGTGA. This CDR3 spans 16 amino acids. CDR3 in DNA: TGTGCCAGCAGCCCCCAGGGGAACGCGAACACCGGGGAGCTGTTTTTT. This gives the protein CASSPQGNANTGELFF.

This chain joins TRBV5-1 and TRBJ2-1; 8 bases are a match to TRBD2. Germline CDR1 SGHRS, CDR2 YFSETQ. The ends lost 1 base at V and 16 bases at J; junction bases unmatched: 7. The CDR3 has 12 residues. The CDR3 sequence: CASSLTGLVKFF. The CDR3 DNA reads as TGCGCCAGCAGCTTGACGGGACTAGTAAAATTCTTC.

V usage is TRBV10-3 and J usage is TRBJ1-2; D possibly corresponds to TRBD1 (5 bases). In germline, CDR1 is ENHRY, CDR2 SYGVKD. The CDR3 covers 14 residues. V shed 5 bases and J shed 2 bases, with 12 bases lying between them. In DNA, the CDR3 is TGTGCCATCAGTCGGGACGAATCAAACTATGGCTACACCTTC. Translation gives CAISRDESNYGYTF.